A single sample is the source of the 8 T cell receptor beta chains below, sequenced in a study of blood T cell repertoires in COVID-19. The protocol was immunoSEQ multiplex PCR, while the TCRdb copy is restricted to in-frame clones and leaves out a portion. The table records 80,000 or so clones, less than 95% of them present only once. Sequences were obtained from peripheral blood. These receptors came from a woman aged 45-65 years in a cohort sampled during active COVID-19.

V is TRBV6-5 and J is TRBJ1-6; 9 nucleotides match TRBD1. Looked up from germline, CDR1 is MNHEY and CDR2 is SVGAGI. CDR3 length: 16 amino acids. V was clipped by 0 bases and J by 7 bases; unmatched bases: 4. Written as DNA, the CDR3 is TGTGCCAGCAGTTACTCCGGACAGGGGAGGAATTCACCCCTCCACTTT. Translating gives CASSYSGQGRNSPLHF.

This chain joins TRBV28 and TRBJ2-7; D possibly corresponds to TRBD2 (6 bases). V shed 7 bases and J shed 3 bases, with 22 bases lying between them. Germline V gives CDR1 MDHEN, CDR2 SYDVKM. The CDR3 length is 16 residues. The CDR3 is CASTTDQEQDYYEQYF. The CDR3 region has the DNA TGTGCCAGCACCACGGATCAGGAACAGGACTACTACGAGCAGTACTTC.

This clone was recorded once. V usage is TRBV9 and J usage is TRBJ1-2; 9 positions match TRBD1. Germline CDR1 and CDR2: SGDLS and YYNGEE. The junction had 13 bases not matched to a gene; V was cut back by 4 bases and J by 6 bases. CDR3 length equals 16 residues. CDR3 in DNA: TGTGCCAGCAGCTCCCGACCCCTCGGGACAGGGCATGGCTACACCTTC. Protein sequence: CASSSRPLGTGHGYTF. The entire variable domain, with the rest obtained from reference TRBV9 and TRBJ1-2, is as follows: DSGVTQTPKHLITATGQRVTLRCSPRSGDLSVYWYQQSLDQGLQFLIQYYNGEERAKGNILERFSAQQFPDLHSELNLSSLELGDSALYFCASSSRPLGTGHGYTFGSGTRLTVV.

This chain links TRBV5-1 with TRBJ1-6; 10 bases fit TRBD1. The CDR3 loop spans 14 amino acids. V shed 4 bases, J shed 7 bases, and the junction held 2 bases outside the gene matches. Germline values: CDR1 SGHRS, CDR2 YFSETQ. The DNA of the CDR3 is TGCGCCAGCAGCCCGGGACAGGGGAATTCACCCCTCCACTTT. Translated: CASSPGQGNSPLHF.

The chain is built from TRBV7-3 and TRBJ2-3; TRBD2 agrees at 7 bases. The CDR3 extends over 17 amino acids. CDR1 is SGHTA and CDR2 is FQGTGA in the germline V gene. V trimming: 1 base; J trimming: 4 bases; junction bases outside the gene matches: 11. The CDR3 spells CASSLMRGAGVSDTQYF. Written as DNA, the CDR3 is TGTGCCAGCAGCTTAATGAGGGGCGCGGGAGTTTCAGATACGCAGTATTTT.

This chain joins TRBV27 and TRBJ1-1; 8 bases fit TRBD1. Germline lookup yields CDR1 MNHEY and CDR2 SMNVEV (reference sequence). V lost 4 bases and J lost 3; bases outside the gene matches: 7. The CDR3 is 15 residues long. CDR3 sequence reads: CASSSRPGQDTEAFF. CDR3 nucleotide sequence: TGTGCCAGCAGTTCCCGTCCGGGACAGGACACTGAAGCTTTCTTT.

V usage is TRBV28 and J usage is TRBJ2-1; no clear D gene. Germline V CDR1 and CDR2: MDHEN, SYDVKM. The CDR3 loop spans 15 amino acids. V was trimmed by 4 bases and J by 4 bases, leaving 14 bases between them. DNA for the CDR3: TGTGCCAGCAGTTCTCCTGGGCCCCCTTACAATGAGCAGTTCTTC. Its translation: CASSSPGPPYNEQFF.

The V gene is TRBV28, the J gene TRBJ2-7; TRBD1 agrees at 7 bases. The germline CDR1 and CDR2 sequences are MDHEN and SYDVKM. The CDR3 consists of 15 residues. J was trimmed by 12 bases and V by 3 bases; bases with no gene match: 17. CDR3 region: CASSFMALTGKRRYF. As DNA, the CDR3 is TGTGCCAGCAGTTTTATGGCGCTGACAGGGAAGAGGAGGTACTTC.